This T cell receptor (beta chain) was observed in a study of long-term antiretroviral therapy in people with HIV. Study-level results: Clones expanded before ART dominated the repertoire at all time points.

Assay version v3.0 of immunoSEQ was used, and it was run at survey level. The method was immunoSEQ multiplex PCR; TCRdb's version includes in-frame clones alone and lacks a portion of them. This sample has over 25,000 clones; 82% occur once, and the top ten carry around 10%. About this clone: The antigen is unknown.

The ends lost 1 base at V and 1 base at J; junction bases unmatched: 4. Germline V gene sequence: CDR1 LGHNA, CDR2 YSLEER. The CDR3 sequence is 15 residues long. The chain couples TRBV4-3 to TRBJ2-7, with 7 bases matching TRBD1. The sequenced sample was unsorted PBMCs, obtained 0.8 years before starting antiretroviral therapy. The clonotype comes from a man younger than 30 with HIV. CDR3 residues: CASSQVWDSSYEQYF. The CDR3 DNA reads TGCGCCAGCAGCCAAGTGTGGGACAGTTCCTACGAGCAGTACTTC.